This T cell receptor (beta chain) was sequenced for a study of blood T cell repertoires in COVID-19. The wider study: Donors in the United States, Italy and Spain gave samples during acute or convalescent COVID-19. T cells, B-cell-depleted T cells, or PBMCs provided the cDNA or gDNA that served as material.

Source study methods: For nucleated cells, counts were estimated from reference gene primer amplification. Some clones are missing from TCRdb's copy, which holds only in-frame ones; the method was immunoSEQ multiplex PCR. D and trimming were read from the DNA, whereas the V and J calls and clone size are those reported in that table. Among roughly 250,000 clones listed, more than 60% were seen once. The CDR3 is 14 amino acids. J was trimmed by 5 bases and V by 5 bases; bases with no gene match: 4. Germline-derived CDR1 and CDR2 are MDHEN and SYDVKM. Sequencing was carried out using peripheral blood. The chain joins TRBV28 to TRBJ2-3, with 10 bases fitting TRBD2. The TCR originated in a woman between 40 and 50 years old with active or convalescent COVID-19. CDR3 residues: CASSSGGALDTQYF. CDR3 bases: TGTGCCAGCAGTAGCGGGGGGGCGTTAGATACGCAGTATTTT.